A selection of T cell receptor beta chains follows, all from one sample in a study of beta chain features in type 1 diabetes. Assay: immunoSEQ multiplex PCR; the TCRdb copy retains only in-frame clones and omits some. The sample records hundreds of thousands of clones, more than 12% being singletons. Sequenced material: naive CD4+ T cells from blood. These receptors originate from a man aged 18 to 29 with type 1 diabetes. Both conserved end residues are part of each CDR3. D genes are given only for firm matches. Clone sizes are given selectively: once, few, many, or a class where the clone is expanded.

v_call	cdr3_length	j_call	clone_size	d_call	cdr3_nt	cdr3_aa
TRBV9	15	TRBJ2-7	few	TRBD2	TGTGCCAGCACCCCCTCAGCGGGGGCTCCCTACGAGCAGTACTTC	CASTPSAGAPYEQYF
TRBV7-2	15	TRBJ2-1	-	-	TGTGCCAGCAGCTTGGATTATGGCCACTACAATGAGCAGTTCTTC	CASSLDYGHYNEQFF
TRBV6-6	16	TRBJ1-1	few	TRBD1	TGTGCCAGCAGTTACCCCGGGACAGGGGTAGACACTGAAGCTTTCTTT	CASSYPGTGVDTEAFF
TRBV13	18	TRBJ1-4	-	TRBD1	TGTGCCAGCAGTACCAGGGGGGGAGAGCGGCGGTTTAATGAAAAACTGTTTTTT	CASSTRGGERRFNEKLFF
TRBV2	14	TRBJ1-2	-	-	TGTGCCAGCAGTGAATATTCGGGCAGCGATGGCTACACCTTC	CASSEYSGSDGYTF
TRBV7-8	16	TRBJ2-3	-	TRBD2	TGTGCCAGCAGCTCGGGGACTAGCGGGCGCACAGATACGCAGTATTTT	CASSSGTSGRTDTQYF
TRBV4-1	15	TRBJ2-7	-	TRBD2	TGCGCCAGCAGCCTTACGGGACTAGCGGGTGACGAGCAGTACTTC	CASSLTGLAGDEQYF
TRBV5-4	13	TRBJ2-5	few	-	TGTGCCAGCAGCCAAAAACCTCAGGAGACCCAGTACTTC	CASSQKPQETQYF
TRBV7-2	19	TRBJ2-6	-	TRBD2	TGTGCCAGCAGCTTAGTCGGGACTAGCGGGGGGGCTGGGGCCAACGTCCTGACTTTC	CASSLVGTSGGAGANVLTF
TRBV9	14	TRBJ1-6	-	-	TGTGCCAGCAGCGTAGGACAGCAAAATTCACCCCTCCACTTT	CASSVGQQNSPLHF
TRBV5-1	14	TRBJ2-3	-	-	TGCGCCAGCAGCACCCCGAGAATCACAGATACGCAGTATTTT	CASSTPRITDTQYF
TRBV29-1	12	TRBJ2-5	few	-	TGCAGCGTTGACGGGGTGGGTGAGACCCAGTACTTC	CSVDGVGETQYF
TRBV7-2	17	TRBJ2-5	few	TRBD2	TGTGCCAGCAGCTTCCTCCGACTAGCGGGGATCTCCGAGACCCAGTACTTC	CASSFLRLAGISETQYF
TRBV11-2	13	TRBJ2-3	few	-	TGTGCCAGCAGCTCAGCAGGGACAGATACGCAGTATTTT	CASSSAGTDTQYF
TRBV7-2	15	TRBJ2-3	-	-	TGTGCCAGCAGCCGAACTAGTTCGACAACAGATACGCAGTATTTT	CASSRTSSTTDTQYF
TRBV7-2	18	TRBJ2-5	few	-	TGTGCCAGCAGCTGGGTGAGGGTCTCACGCACACAATCCGAGACCCAGTACTTC	CASSWVRVSRTQSETQYF
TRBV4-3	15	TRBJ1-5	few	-	TGCGCCAGCAGCCAAGTTGCGGCGCTGAATCAGCCCCAGCATTTT	CASSQVAALNQPQHF
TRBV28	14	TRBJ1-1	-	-	TGTGCCAGCAGTTTGGCCAGGGCGGACACTGAAGCTTTCTTT	CASSLARADTEAFF
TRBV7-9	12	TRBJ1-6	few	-	TGTGCCAGCAGCCGTATGGGTTCACCCCTCCACTTT	CASSRMGSPLHF
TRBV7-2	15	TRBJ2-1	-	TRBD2	TGTGCCAGCAGCTTTACTAGCGGGGGCTACAATGAGCAGTTCTTC	CASSFTSGGYNEQFF
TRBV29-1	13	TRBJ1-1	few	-	TGCAGCGTTGAATGGACGGTGAACACTGAAGCTTTCTTT	CSVEWTVNTEAFF
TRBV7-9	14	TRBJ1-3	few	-	TGTGCCAGCAGCTTAGGCATCTCTGGAAACACCATATATTTT	CASSLGISGNTIYF
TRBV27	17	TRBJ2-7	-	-	TGTGCCAGCAGTTTAATCCCCAAGCAGGGTGGATCCTACGAGCAGTACTTC	CASSLIPKQGGSYEQYF
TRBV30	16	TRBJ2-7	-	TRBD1	TGTGCCTGGAGTTCCTCCCGGACAGGGAGCTCCTACGAGCAGTACTTC	CAWSSSRTGSSYEQYF
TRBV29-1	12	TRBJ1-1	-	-	TGCAGCGTCCTGGGGATGAACACTGAAGCTTTCTTT	CSVLGMNTEAFF
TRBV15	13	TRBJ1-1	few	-	TGTGCCACCAGCAGAGGGGGAGTGGCTGAAGCTTTCTTT	CATSRGGVAEAFF
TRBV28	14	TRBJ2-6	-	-	TGTGCCCACAATCGGGGATCCGGGGCCAACGTCCTGACTTTC	CAHNRGSGANVLTF
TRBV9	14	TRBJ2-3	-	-	TGTGCCAGCAGCGTAGCTAGGGCAGCAGATACGCAGTATTTT	CASSVARAADTQYF
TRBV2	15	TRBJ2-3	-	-	TGTGCCAGCCAGGCGGGGCGGATAGGCACAGATACGCAGTATTTT	CASQAGRIGTDTQYF